This entry concerns a single T cell receptor beta chain. After thawing and overnight rest, PBMC were stained with GMM-loaded CD1B tetramer, viability dye and anti-CD3 for sorting. CD1B tetramers were loaded with Rhodococcus equi-derived C32 glucose monomycolate. The data originate from a study of T cells in tuberculosis. Some clones are missing from TCRdb's copy, which holds only in-frame ones; the method was immunoSEQ multiplex PCR. The data show 55,000 to 60,000 clones, around 90% seen once. This TCR derives from an adult woman with latent tuberculosis. The specimen was CD1b-GMM tetramer-negative cells sorted from PBMCs.

In DNA form, the CDR3 reads TGCAGCGGGGTGACAGGGGATGTCACCTACGAGCAGTACTTC. Protein product: CSGVTGDVTYEQYF. The chain has TRBV29-1 and TRBJ2-7, with 8 positions matching TRBD1. After removal of 7 bases from V and 2 bases from J, the junction contained 10 bases not matched to a gene. This CDR3 has 14 amino acids. CDR1 and CDR2 from the germline V gene are SQVTM and ANQGSEA.